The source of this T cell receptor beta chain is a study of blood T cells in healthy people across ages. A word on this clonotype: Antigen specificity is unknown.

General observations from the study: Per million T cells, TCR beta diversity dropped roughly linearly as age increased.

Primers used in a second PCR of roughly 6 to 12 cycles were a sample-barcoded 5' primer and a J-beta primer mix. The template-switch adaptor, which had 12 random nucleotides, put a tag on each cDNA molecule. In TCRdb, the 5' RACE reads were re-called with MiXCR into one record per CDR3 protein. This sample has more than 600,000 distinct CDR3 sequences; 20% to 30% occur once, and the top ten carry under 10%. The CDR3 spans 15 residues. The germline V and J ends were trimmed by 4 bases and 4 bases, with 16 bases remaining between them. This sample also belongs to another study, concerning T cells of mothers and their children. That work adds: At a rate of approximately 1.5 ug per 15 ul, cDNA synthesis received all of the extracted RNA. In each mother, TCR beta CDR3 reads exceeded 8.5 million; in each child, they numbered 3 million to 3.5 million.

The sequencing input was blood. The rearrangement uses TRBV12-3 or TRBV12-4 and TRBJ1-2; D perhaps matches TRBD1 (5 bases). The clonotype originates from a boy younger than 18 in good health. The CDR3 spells CASSSKGTNFYGYTF. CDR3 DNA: TGTGCCAGCAGTTCTAAGGGGACGAATTTCTATGGCTACACCTTC.